What follows are 27 T cell receptor beta chains derived from one specimen sequenced in a study of blood T cell repertoires in COVID-19. Assay used: immunoSEQ multiplex PCR; TCRdb lists only in-frame clones, some missing. This repertoire shows over 250,000 clones, around 90% found once; its top ten account for more than 8.5%. Source material: PBMCs or T cells enriched from blood (not recorded which). The receptor set was obtained from a woman aged 18-29 years who had recovered from COVID-19.

The rearrangement links TRBV7-8 to TRBJ1-1; the D gene is possibly TRBD1 (6 bases). Germline loops: CDR1 SGHVS, CDR2 FQNEAQ. This CDR3 spans 13 amino acids. The V end lost 5 bases, the J end lost 5 bases, and 12 bases lay between the germline ends. CDR3: CASSPGGWTEAFF. CDR3 DNA sequence: TGTGCCAGCAGCCCTGGGGGCTGGACTGAAGCTTTCTTT.

The chain joins TRBV7-9 to TRBJ1-3; 8 bases line up with TRBD1. CDR1 is SEHNR, CDR2 FQNEAQ, per germline (reference sequence). V lost 3 bases and J lost 0; bases outside the gene matches: 7. The CDR3 has 17 residues. In DNA form, the CDR3 reads TGTGCCAGCAGCTTCGACCACAGGGGGTACTCTGGAAACACCATATATTTT. Translation: CASSFDHRGYSGNTIYF.

This clone was observed a single time. The chain recombines TRBV7-8 with TRBJ2-5, with TRBD1 matching over 8 bases. Germline CDR1 SGHVS, CDR2 FQNEAQ. CDR3 length: 17 residues. V gave up 1 base and J gave up 4 bases; unmatched junction bases: 11. The CDR3 nucleotides read TGTGCCAGCAGCTTAGTAGCCAGGGGGCTCGTCGGAGAGACCCAGTACTTC. Protein sequence: CASSLVARGLVGETQYF.

The chain carries TRBV5-5 and TRBJ2-5; the D gene is possibly TRBD1 (5 bases). V lost 0 bases and J lost 1, with 7 bases in between. This CDR3 has 14 amino acids. CDR1 is SGHKS and CDR2 is YYEKEE in the germline V gene (reference sequence). CDR3 sequence reads: CASSLGQLQETQYF. CDR3 sequence (DNA): TGTGCCAGCAGCTTGGGACAGCTCCAAGAGACCCAGTACTTC.

A few counts support this clone. The chain has TRBV5-6 and TRBJ1-6, with 9 positions matching TRBD1. Per the germline V gene, CDR1 is SGHDT and CDR2 is YYEEEE. V was pared by 1 base and J by 10 bases, with 6 bases of the junction left unmatched. This CDR3 is 15 amino acids long. This CDR3 reads CASSLTGQGVSPLHF. The CDR3 nucleotides are TGTGCCAGCAGCTTGACGGGACAGGGTGTGTCACCCCTCCACTTT.

Ten or more counts support this clone. In DNA form, the CDR3 reads TGTGCCAGCAGACCTAGCGGAAGCTCCTACAATGAGCAGTTCTTC. Translation: CASRPSGSSYNEQFF. The rearrangement uses TRBV6-5 and TRBJ2-1; 7 bases match TRBD2. Germline V lookup: CDR1 MNHEY, CDR2 SVGAGI. The CDR3 consists of 15 residues. The trim removed 6 bases at V and 0 bases at J, leaving 5 bases unmatched.

In this sample, this clone turned up a few times. The V and J genes are TRBV19 and TRBJ1-1; D is undetermined. The CDR3 contains 13 residues. Germline V gene lookup returns CDR1 LNHDA and CDR2 SQIVND (reference sequence). Trimming took 4 bases from V and 0 from J, leaving 6 bases between them. The DNA for the CDR3 is TGTGCCAGTAGTAACAGCCTGAACACTGAAGCTTTCTTT. Protein product: CASSNSLNTEAFF.

This rearrangement joins TRBV4-3 to TRBJ1-1, with 7 bases matching TRBD1. The germline V gene has CDR1 LGHNA and CDR2 YSLEER. The CDR3 is 16 residues long. J lost 1 base, V lost 3 bases, and 8 bases had no gene match. The CDR3 spells CASSHNAGTENTEAFF. For the CDR3, the DNA is TGCGCCAGCAGCCATAACGCCGGGACAGAGAACACTGAAGCTTTCTTT.

This clone was picked up a small number of times. The chain carries TRBV5-6 and TRBJ2-7, with D possibly being TRBD1 (5 bases). The germline V and J ends were trimmed by 1 base and 3 bases, with 8 bases remaining between them. Germline values: CDR1 SGHDT, CDR2 YYEEEE. The CDR3 is 13 amino acids. In nucleotides, the CDR3 is TGTGCCAGCAGCTTGCGAAGGGGCTACGAGCAGTACTTC. Amino acids: CASSLRRGYEQYF.

V and J are TRBV15 and TRBJ2-5, with a possible D match to TRBD1 (6 bases). V was cut by 1 base and J by 1 base, with 13 bases left in between. Germline lookup yields CDR1 LNHNV and CDR2 YYDKDF (reference sequence). The CDR3 contains 16 residues. CDR3 nucleotides: TGTGCCACCAGCAGAGCGGACAGCAGACTCCAAGAGACCCAGTACTTC. This encodes CATSRADSRLQETQYF.

V and J are TRBV4-2 and TRBJ2-1; D may be TRBD1 (6 bases). Germline V gives CDR1 LGHNA, CDR2 YNFKEQ. V lost 3 bases and J lost 2, with 11 bases in between. This CDR3 region has 15 residues. The CDR3 DNA reads as TGTGCCAGCAGCCAGCAGACAGGTCCCTACAATGAGCAGTTCTTC. This encodes CASSQQTGPYNEQFF.

This chain links TRBV20-1 with TRBJ1-4, with 7 bases aligning to TRBD1. CDR1 is DFQATT, CDR2 SNEGSKA, per germline (reference sequence). This CDR3 has 11 amino acids. Unmatched junction bases numbered 4, after V lost 7 bases and J lost 8 bases. The CDR3 coding sequence is TGCAGTGGACAGGGAGTCGAAAAACTGTTTTTT. Protein sequence: CSGQGVEKLFF.

The V gene is TRBV5-4, the J gene TRBJ1-1; 8 bases align to TRBD1. This CDR3 spans 15 amino acids. Germline CDR1 is SGHNT and CDR2 is YYREEE (reference sequence). With 4 bases clipped from V and 5 bases from J, the junction kept 10 bases outside the gene matches. CDR3 in DNA: TGTGCCAGCAGCCCCATCGGACAGGGTGGGACTGAAGCTTTCTTT. Translated: CASSPIGQGGTEAFF.

The rearrangement links TRBV30 to TRBJ2-2; 7 bases agree with TRBD1. Trimming took 3 bases from V and 5 from J; bases not matched to a gene: 9. The CDR3 runs to 15 residues. In germline, CDR1 is GTSNPN, CDR2 SVGIG (reference sequence). The CDR3 loop reads CAWRERGRRTGELFF. CDR3 DNA sequence: TGTGCCTGGAGGGAAAGGGGGCGCAGGACCGGGGAGCTGTTTTTT.

Only one count was recorded for this clone. The rearrangement joins TRBV4-3 to TRBJ2-2, with D unresolved. CDR3 length: 18 residues. Germline CDR1 and CDR2: LGHNA and YSLEER. The V gene lost 0 bases and the J gene lost 1 base, with 15 bases spanning the gap. This CDR3 is CASSQERSATLNTGELFF. In DNA, the CDR3 is TGCGCCAGCAGCCAAGAGCGAAGCGCGACGCTGAACACCGGGGAGCTGTTTTTT.

A note on this clone: A much bigger clone sits one base away, suggesting this may be a read error. This rearrangement joins TRBV5-6 to TRBJ1-4, with D hard to call. The ends were cut back, 2 bases at V and 5 bases at J, with 7 bases in the middle. Looked up from germline, CDR1 is SGHDT and CDR2 is YYEEEE. The CDR3 extends over 13 amino acids. The CDR3 reads CASSLAGNEKLFF. As DNA, the CDR3 is TGTGCCAGCAGCTTAGCGGGGAATGAAAAACTGTTTTTT.

The genes are TRBV29-1 and TRBJ1-5; D possibly corresponds to TRBD1 (6 bases). The CDR3 extends over 13 amino acids. The germline V gene has CDR1 SQVTM and CDR2 ANQGSEA. V lost 6 bases to trimming and J lost 0 bases, with 9 bases between them. The CDR3 region is CSVRTDSNQPQHF. For the CDR3, the DNA is TGCAGCGTCAGGACAGATAGCAATCAGCCCCAGCATTTT. The variable domain in full, with the rest retrieved from reference TRBV29-1 and TRBJ1-5, is SAVISQKPSRDICQRGTSLTIQCQVDSQVTMMFWYRQQPGQSLTLIATANQGSEATYESGFVIDKFPISRPNLTFSTLTVSNMSPEDSSIYLCSVRTDSNQPQHFGDGTRLSIL.

The V gene is TRBV4-2, the J gene TRBJ2-1, with 10 bases fitting TRBD2. In germline, CDR1 is LGHNA, CDR2 YNFKEQ. The CDR3 consists of 16 residues. J was trimmed by 4 bases and V by 2 bases; bases with no gene match: 5. The CDR3 nucleotides are TGTGCCAGCAGCCAACGAGCGGGGGGGGAATACAATGAGCAGTTCTTC. Translating it yields CASSQRAGGEYNEQFF.

This chain links TRBV10-3 with TRBJ2-1; 7 bases agree with TRBD2. Germline loops: CDR1 ENHRY, CDR2 SYGVKD. V lost 2 bases, J lost 9 bases, and 7 bases stayed unmatched. The CDR3 totals 14 residues. CDR3 in amino acids: CAISEEGGTGEQFF. DNA for the CDR3: TGTGCCATCAGTGAGGAGGGAGGGACGGGTGAGCAGTTCTTC.

The chain uses TRBV30 and TRBJ1-6; no firm D call. The germline V gene encodes CDR1 GTSNPN and CDR2 SVGIG (reference sequence). Trimming removed 3 bases at V and 0 bases at J, with 9 bases between. The CDR3 spans 15 residues. As DNA, the CDR3 is TGTGCCTGGAGGCGCCTGAGCTCCTATAATTCACCCCTCCACTTT. Translation: CAWRRLSSYNSPLHF. The full variable domain, rest sourced from reference TRBV30 and TRBJ1-6, is SQTIHQWPATLVQPVGSPLSLECTVEGTSNPNLYWYRQAAGRGLQLLFYSVGIGQISSEVPQNLSASRPQDRQFILSSKKLLLSDSGFYLCAWRRLSSYNSPLHFGNGTRLTVT.

This clone was seen once. The chain carries TRBV5-8 and TRBJ1-6; 9 bases match TRBD1. This CDR3 contains 14 residues. The V and J ends lost 2 bases and 10 bases, in that order; junction bases with no gene match: 4. Germline V gives CDR1 SGHTS, CDR2 YDEGEE. The DNA for the CDR3 is TGTGCCAGCAGCTTTTACAGGGGGCAATCACCCCTCCACTTT. Translation gives CASSFYRGQSPLHF.

This clone was detected a few times. This chain uses TRBV18 with TRBJ1-1, with 9 bases matching TRBD1. The CDR3 extends over 13 amino acids. CDR1 and CDR2 from the germline V gene are KGHSH and LQKENI. V shed 2 bases, J shed 5 bases, and the junction held 0 bases outside the gene matches. The CDR3 loop is CASSPGQGTEAFF. The CDR3, as DNA: TGTGCCAGCTCACCAGGACAGGGGACTGAAGCTTTCTTT.

V and J are TRBV9 and TRBJ2-3, with 8 bases fitting TRBD2. The CDR3 length is 18 residues. With V trimmed by 3 bases and J by 1 base, 13 bases remained unmatched. Germline loops: CDR1 SGDLS, CDR2 YYNGEE. The CDR3 region has the DNA TGTGCCAGCAGCGCGAGCGGGAGCCTCTCCTATGGCACAGATACGCAGTATTTT. This sequence encodes CASSASGSLSYGTDTQYF.

This clone has a handful of counts. The rearrangement links TRBV7-3 to TRBJ2-5; D possibly corresponds to TRBD2 (6 bases). Germline V lookup: CDR1 SGHTA, CDR2 FQGTGA. The CDR3 has 14 amino acids. V dropped 1 base and J dropped 7 bases, with 13 bases sitting between them. The CDR3: CASSLNAGSGTQYF. The CDR3 DNA sequence: TGTGCCAGCAGCTTAAATGCGGGGAGCGGGACCCAGTACTTC.

This rearrangement joins TRBV7-2 to TRBJ2-1; TRBD2 is a possible D gene (7 bases). V lost 5 bases to trimming and J lost 6 bases, with 17 bases between them. This CDR3 region has 15 residues. Germline V lookup: CDR1 SGHTA, CDR2 FQGNSA. The CDR3 reads CASSLSGGLSNEQFF. CDR3 sequence (DNA): TGTGCCAGCAGCCTTTCGGGGGGCCTTTCCAATGAGCAGTTCTTC.

This clone was recorded once. The J gene is TRBJ2-7, the V gene TRBV24-1; 7 positions agree with TRBD1. The germline CDR1 and CDR2 sequences are KGHDR and SFDVKD. J gave up 6 bases and V 7 bases, and 14 bases lay outside the gene matches. The CDR3 has 15 amino acids. Here the CDR3 DNA reads TGTGCCACCAGCGAAACCCGACAGGGTCTGGTCGAGCAGTACTTC. The encoded protein is CATSETRQGLVEQYF.

This clone was seen only once. This chain uses TRBV20-1 with TRBJ2-3; 9 bases match TRBD2. V trimming: 3 bases; J trimming: 0 bases; junction bases outside the gene matches: 10. Germline V gene lookup returns CDR1 DFQATT and CDR2 SNEGSKA (reference sequence). This CDR3 region has 17 residues. The CDR3: CSASSSSGITSTDTQYF. CDR3 nucleotide sequence: TGCAGTGCTAGTAGCTCTAGCGGGATTACTAGCACAGATACGCAGTATTTT.